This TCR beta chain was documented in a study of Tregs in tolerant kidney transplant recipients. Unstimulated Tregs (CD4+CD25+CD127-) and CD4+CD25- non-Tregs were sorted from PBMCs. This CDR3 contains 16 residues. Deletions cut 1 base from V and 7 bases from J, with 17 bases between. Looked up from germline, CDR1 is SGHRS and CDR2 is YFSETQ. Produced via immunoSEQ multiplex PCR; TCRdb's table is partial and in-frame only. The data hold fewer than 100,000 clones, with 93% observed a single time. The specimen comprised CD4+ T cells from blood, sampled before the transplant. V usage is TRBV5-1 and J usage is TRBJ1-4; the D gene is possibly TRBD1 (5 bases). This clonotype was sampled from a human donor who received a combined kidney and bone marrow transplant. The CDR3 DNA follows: TGCGCCAGCAGCTTGCAAGCGACAGTCCGTGCTGAAAAACTGTTTTTT. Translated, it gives CASSLQATVRAEKLFF.